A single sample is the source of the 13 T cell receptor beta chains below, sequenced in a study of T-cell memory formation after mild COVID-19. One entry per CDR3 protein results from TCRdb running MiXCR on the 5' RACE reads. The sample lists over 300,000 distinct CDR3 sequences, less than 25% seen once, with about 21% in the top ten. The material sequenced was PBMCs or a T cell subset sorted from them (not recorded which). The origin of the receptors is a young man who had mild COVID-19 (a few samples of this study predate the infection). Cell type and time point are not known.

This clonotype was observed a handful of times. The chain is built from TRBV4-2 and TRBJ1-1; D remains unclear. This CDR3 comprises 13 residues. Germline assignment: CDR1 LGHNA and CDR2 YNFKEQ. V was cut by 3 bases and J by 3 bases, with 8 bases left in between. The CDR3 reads CASSQGLHTEAFF. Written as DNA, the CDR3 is TGTGCCAGCAGCCAGGGCTTACACACTGAAGCTTTCTTT.

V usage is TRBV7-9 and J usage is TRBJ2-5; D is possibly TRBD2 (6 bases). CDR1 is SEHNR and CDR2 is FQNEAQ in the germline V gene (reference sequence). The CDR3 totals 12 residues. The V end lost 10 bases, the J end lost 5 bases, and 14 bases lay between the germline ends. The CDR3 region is CAITGEGETQYF. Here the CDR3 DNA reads TGTGCCATCACGGGGGAAGGGGAGACCCAGTACTTC. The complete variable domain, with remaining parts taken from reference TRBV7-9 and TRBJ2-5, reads DTGVSQNPRHKITKRGQNVTFRCDPISEHNRLYWYRQTLGQGPEFLTYFQNEAQLEKSRLLSDRFSAERPKGSFSTLEIQRTEQGDSAMYLCAITGEGETQYFGPGTRLLVL.

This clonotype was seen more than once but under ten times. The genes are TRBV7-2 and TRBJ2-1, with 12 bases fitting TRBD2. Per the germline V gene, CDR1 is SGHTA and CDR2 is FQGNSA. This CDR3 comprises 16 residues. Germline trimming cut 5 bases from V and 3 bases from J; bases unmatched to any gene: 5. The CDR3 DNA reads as TGTGCCAGCAGCCATGGGACTAGCGGGCTCTACAATGAGCAGTTCTTC. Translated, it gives CASSHGTSGLYNEQFF.

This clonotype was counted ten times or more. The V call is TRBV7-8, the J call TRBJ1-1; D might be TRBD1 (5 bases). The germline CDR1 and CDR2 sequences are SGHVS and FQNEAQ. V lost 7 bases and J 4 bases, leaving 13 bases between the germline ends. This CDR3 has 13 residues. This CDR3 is CASNPLGGTEAFF. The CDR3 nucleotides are TGTGCCAGCAACCCACTGGGGGGCACTGAAGCTTTCTTT.

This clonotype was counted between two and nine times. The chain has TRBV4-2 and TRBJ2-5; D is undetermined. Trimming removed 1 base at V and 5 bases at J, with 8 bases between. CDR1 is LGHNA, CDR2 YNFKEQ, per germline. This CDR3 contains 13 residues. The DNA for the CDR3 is TGTGCCAGCAGCCAAGGCAAACGGGAGACCCAGTACTTC. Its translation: CASSQGKRETQYF.

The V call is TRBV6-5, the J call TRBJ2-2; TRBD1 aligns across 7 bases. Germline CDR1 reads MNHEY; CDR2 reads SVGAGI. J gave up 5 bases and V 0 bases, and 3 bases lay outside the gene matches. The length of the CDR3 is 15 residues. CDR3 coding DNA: TGTGCCAGCAGTTACTCGGACAGGTCTACCGGGGAGCTGTTTTTT. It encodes CASSYSDRSTGELFF.

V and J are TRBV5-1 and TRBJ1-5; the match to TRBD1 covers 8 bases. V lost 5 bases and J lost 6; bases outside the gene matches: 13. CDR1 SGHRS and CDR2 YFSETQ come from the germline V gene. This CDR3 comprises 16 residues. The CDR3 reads CASRRPGQDLRQPQHF. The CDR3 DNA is TGCGCCAGCAGACGGCCGGGACAGGATCTTCGTCAGCCCCAGCATTTT.

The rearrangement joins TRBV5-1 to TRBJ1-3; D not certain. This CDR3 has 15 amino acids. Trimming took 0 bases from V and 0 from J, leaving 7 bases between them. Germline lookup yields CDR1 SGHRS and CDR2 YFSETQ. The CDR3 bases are TGCGCCAGCAGCTTGGTTGGAGACTCTGGAAACACCATATATTTT. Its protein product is CASSLVGDSGNTIYF. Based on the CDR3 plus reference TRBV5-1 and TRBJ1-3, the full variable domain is KAGVTQTPRYLIKTRGQQVTLSCSPISGHRSVSWYQQTPGQGLQFLFEYFSETQRNKGNFPGRFSGRQFSNSRSEMNVSTLELGDSALYLCASSLVGDSGNTIYFGEGSWLTVV.

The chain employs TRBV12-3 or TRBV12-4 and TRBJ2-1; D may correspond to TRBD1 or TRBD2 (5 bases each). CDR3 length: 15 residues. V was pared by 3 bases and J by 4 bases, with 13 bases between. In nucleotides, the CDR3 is TGTGCCAGCAGTTTCTGGCAGGGACGGTACAATGAGCAGTTCTTC. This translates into CASSFWQGRYNEQFF.

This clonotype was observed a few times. Here the CDR3 reads CASLPGGGYGYTF. The DNA of the CDR3 is TGTGCCAGCCTCCCCGGGGGCGGGTATGGCTACACCTTC. This chain links TRBV12-3 or TRBV12-4 with TRBJ1-2; a possible D gene is TRBD1 (6 bases). This CDR3 is 13 amino acids long. Trimming took 8 bases from V and 5 from J, leaving 15 bases between them.

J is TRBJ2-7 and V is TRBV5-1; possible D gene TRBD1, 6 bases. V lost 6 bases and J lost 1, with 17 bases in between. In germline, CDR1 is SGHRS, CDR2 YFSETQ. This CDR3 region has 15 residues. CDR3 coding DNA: TGCGCCAGCAACAAAGTACAGGGTACGTCCTACGAGCAGTACTTC. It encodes CASNKVQGTSYEQYF.

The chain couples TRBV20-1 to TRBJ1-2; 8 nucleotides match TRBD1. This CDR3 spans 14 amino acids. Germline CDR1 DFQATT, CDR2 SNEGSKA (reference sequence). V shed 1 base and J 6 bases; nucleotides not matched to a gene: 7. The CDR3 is CSARALGQGHGYTF. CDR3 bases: TGCAGTGCTAGAGCCCTTGGACAGGGTCATGGCTACACCTTC.

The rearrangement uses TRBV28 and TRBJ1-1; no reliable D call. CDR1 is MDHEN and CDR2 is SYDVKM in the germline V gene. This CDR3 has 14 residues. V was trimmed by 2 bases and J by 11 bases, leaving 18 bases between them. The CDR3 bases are TGTGCCAGCAGTTTAAGAGGAGGAGGGCGGAGGGCTTTCTTT. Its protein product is CASSLRGGGRRAFF.